This is a list of T cell receptor beta chains from one sample in a study of cytomegalovirus exposure and HLA in healthy donors. Libraries were prepared by immunoSEQ multiplex PCR; TCRdb keeps only in-frame clonotypes and omits some of them. The table includes 180,000 or so clones, roughly 85% detected once. Sequencing input: PBMCs. Every receptor here comes from a man aged 45-65 years in good health and CMV-seropositive. Each CDR3 is given with its conserved first and last residue. D genes are given only for firm matches. Clone size is stated in some rows and not others, as once, few, many or a class when expanded.

clone_size | d_call | j_call | v_call | cdr3_nt | cdr3_aa
few | TRBD1 | TRBJ1-5 | TRBV15 | TGTGCCACCAGCAGTGACAGGGTTAATCAGCCCCAGCATTTT | CATSSDRVNQPQHF
- | TRBD1 | TRBJ2-7 | TRBV30 | TGTGCCTGGAGTATGGGACAGGGTTTAGAGGAGCAGTACTTC | CAWSMGQGLEEQYF
- | - | TRBJ1-5 | TRBV6-1 | TGTGCCAGCAGTGAAGAAGGGGGCAATCAGCCCCAGCATTTT | CASSEEGGNQPQHF
- | - | TRBJ1-3 | TRBV6-1 | TGTGCCAGCAGTGCGGGAAACACCATATATTTT | CASSAGNTIYF
- | - | TRBJ2-7 | TRBV14 | TGTGCCAGCAGTCCCCCGCGCCTAGGGGCATACACCTACGAGCAGTACTTC | CASSPPRLGAYTYEQYF
- | - | TRBJ2-3 | TRBV6-1 | TGTGCCAGCAGGGTTACAGTATCGAGCACAGATACGCAGTATTTT | CASRVTVSSTDTQYF
- | TRBD2 | TRBJ2-3 | TRBV4-1 | TGCGCCAGCAGCCAAGATCCAGCGGGGGAGCGGGCTACGCAGTATTTT | CASSQDPAGERATQYF
few | - | TRBJ2-1 | TRBV10-3 | TGTGCCATCAGTGATTCAAACAGAGTGGCTCAGTTCTTC | CAISDSNRVAQFF
few | TRBD1 | TRBJ1-2 | TRBV2 | TGTGCCAGCAGTCGACAGGGCGACTATGGCTACACCTTC | CASSRQGDYGYTF
- | TRBD1 | TRBJ2-3 | TRBV7-8 | TGTGCCAGCAGCTTAGGGGCAGGGGGCCAGACAGATACGCAGTATTTT | CASSLGAGGQTDTQYF
- | TRBD1 | TRBJ1-3 | TRBV27 | TGTGCCAGCAGTTTATCGGGGGACAGACCCTCTGGAAACACCATATATTTT | CASSLSGDRPSGNTIYF
- | TRBD2 | TRBJ2-3 | TRBV27 | TGTGCCAGCAGTGAAGAGCGGGGGGGCACAGATACGCAGTATTTT | CASSEERGGTDTQYF
- | TRBD2 | TRBJ2-3 | TRBV4-2 | TGTGCCAGCAGCCAAGATCTAGCGGGGCACACAGATACGCAGTATTTT | CASSQDLAGHTDTQYF
- | - | TRBJ1-6 | TRBV11-2 | TGTGCCAGCAGCTTAGAAGGCCCCTCTGACAGCACCTATAATTCACCCCTCCACTTT | CASSLEGPSDSTYNSPLHF
once | - | TRBJ1-5 | TRBV2 | TGTGCCAGCAGTCGGGGGGCAGGACAGCCCCAGCATTTT | CASSRGAGQPQHF
- | - | TRBJ2-3 | TRBV4-2 | TGTGCCAGCAGCCTTACAGGGCTATTCACAGATACGCAGTATTTT | CASSLTGLFTDTQYF
few | TRBD1 | TRBJ2-5 | TRBV9 | TGTGCCAGCAGCACCGGGACAGTTTACCAAGAGACCCAGTACTTC | CASSTGTVYQETQYF
once | - | TRBJ2-5 | TRBV7-2 | TGTGCCAGCACCACCCCAAAGGGGGGGAGAGAGACCCAGTACTTC | CASTTPKGGRETQYF
- | - | TRBJ2-5 | TRBV6-1 | TGTGCCAGCAGTGTTCGAGGGATGGGAGAGACCCAGTACTTC | CASSVRGMGETQYF
- | TRBD1 | TRBJ1-4 | TRBV5-4 | TGTGCCAGCAGCATAAACGACAGGGATGAAAAACTGTTTTTT | CASSINDRDEKLFF